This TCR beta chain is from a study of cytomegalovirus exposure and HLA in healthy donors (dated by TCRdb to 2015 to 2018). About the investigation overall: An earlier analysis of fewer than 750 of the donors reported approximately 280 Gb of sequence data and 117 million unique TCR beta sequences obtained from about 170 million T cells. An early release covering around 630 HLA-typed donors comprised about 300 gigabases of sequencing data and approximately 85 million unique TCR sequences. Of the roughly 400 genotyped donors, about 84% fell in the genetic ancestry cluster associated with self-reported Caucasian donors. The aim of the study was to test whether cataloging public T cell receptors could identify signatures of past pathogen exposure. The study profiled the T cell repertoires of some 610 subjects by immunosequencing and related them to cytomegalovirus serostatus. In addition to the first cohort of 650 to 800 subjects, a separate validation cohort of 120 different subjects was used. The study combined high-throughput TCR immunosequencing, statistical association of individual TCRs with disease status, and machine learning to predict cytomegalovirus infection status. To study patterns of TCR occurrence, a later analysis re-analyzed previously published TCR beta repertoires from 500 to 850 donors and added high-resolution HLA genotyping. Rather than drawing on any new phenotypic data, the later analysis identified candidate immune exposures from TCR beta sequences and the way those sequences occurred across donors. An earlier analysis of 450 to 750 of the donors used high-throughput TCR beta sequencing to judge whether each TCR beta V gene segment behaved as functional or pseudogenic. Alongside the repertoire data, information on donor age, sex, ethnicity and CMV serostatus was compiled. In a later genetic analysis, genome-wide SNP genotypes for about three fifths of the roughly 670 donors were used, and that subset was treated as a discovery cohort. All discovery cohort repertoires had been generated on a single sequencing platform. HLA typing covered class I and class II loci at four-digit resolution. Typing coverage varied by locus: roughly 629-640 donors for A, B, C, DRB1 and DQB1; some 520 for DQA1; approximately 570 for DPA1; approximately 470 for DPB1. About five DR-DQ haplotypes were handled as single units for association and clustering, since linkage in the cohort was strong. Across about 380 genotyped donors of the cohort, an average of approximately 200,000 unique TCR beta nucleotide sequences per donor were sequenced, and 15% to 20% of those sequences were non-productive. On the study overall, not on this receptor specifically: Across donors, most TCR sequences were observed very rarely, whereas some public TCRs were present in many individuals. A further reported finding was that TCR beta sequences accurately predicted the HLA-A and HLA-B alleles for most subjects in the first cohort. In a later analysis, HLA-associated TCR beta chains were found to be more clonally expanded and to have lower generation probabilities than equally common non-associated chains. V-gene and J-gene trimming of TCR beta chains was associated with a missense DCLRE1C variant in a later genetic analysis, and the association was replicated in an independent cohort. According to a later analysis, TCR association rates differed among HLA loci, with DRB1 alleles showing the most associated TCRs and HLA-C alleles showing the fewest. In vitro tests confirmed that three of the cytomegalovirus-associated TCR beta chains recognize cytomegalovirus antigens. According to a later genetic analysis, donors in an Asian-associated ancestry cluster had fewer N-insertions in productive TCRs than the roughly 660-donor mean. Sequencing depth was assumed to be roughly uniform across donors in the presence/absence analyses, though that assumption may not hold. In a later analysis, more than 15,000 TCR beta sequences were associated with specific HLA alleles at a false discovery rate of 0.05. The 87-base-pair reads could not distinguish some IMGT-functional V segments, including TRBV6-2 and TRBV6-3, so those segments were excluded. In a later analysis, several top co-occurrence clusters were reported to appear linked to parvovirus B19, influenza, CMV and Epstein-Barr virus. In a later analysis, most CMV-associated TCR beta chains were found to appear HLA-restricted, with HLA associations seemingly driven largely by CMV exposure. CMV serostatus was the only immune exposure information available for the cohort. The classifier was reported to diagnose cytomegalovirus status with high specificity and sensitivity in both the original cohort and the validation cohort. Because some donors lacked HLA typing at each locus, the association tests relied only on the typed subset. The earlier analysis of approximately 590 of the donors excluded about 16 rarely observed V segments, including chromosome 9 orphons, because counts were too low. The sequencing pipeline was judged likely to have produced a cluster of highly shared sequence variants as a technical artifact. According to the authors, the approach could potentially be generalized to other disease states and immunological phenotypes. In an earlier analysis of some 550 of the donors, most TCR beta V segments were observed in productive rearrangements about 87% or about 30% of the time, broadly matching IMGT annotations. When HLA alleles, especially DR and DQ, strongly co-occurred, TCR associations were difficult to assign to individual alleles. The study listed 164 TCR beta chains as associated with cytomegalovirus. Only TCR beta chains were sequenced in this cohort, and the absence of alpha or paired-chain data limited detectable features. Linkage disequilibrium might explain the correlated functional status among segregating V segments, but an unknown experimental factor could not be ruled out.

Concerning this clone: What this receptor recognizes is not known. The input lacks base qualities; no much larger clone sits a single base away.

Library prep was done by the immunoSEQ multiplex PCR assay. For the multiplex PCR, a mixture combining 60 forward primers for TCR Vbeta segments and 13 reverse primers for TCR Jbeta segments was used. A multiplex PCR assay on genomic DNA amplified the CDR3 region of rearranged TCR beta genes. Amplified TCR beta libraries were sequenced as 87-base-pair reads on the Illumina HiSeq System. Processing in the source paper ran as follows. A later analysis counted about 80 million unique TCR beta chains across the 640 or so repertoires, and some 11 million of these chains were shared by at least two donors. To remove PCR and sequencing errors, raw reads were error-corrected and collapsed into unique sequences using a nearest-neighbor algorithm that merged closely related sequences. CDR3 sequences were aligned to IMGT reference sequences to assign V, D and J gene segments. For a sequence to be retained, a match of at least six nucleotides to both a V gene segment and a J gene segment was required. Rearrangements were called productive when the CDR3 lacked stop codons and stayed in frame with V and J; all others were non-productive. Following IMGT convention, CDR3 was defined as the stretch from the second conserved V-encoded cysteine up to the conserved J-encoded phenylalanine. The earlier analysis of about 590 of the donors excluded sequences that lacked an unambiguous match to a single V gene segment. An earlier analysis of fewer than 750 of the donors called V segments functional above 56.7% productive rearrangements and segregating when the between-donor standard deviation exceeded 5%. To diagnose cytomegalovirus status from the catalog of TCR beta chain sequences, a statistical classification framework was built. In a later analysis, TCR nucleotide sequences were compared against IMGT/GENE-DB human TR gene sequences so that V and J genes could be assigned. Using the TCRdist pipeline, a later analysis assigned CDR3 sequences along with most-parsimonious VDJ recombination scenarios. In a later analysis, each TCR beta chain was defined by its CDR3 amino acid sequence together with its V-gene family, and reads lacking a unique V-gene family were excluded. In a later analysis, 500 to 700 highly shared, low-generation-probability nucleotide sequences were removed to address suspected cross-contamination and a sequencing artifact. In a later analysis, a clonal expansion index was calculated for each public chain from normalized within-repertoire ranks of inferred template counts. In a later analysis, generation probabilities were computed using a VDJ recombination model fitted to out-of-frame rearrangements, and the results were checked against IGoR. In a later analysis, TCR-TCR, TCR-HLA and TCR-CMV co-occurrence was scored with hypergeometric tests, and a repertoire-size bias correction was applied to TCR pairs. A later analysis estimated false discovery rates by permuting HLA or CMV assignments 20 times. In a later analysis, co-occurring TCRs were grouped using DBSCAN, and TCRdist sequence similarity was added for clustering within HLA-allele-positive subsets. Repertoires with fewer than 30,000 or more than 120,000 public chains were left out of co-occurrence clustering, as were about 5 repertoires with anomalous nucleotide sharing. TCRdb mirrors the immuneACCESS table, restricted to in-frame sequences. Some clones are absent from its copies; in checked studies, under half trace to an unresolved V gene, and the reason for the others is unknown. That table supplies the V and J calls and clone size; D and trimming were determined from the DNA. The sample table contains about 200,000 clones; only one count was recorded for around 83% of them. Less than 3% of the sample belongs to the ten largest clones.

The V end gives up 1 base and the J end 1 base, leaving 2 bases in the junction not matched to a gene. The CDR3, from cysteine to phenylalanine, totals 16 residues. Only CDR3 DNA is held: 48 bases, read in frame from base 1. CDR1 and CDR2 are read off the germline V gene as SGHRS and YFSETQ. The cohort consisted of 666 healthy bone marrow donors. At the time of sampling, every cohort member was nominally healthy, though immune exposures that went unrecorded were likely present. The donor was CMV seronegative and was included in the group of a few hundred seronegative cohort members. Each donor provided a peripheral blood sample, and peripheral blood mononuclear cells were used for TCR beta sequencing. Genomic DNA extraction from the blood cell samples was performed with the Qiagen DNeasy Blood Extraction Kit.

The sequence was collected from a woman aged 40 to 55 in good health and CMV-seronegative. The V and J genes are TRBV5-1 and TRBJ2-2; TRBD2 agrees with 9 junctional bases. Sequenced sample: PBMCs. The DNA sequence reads TGCGCCAGCAGCTTGTCACTAGCGGGGAACACCGGGGAGCTGTTTTTT. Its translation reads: CASSLSLAGNTGELFF.